Sequencing of this TCR beta chain was carried out in a study of monozygotic twins with inflammatory bowel disease. Whole-study findings and limits: The authors could not tell different T cell subtypes apart.

To note about this clonotype: Its antigen is not identified.

Germline V gene sequence: CDR1 SGHTA, CDR2 FQGNSA. This CDR3 is 13 amino acids long. In eight separate reactions per sample, cDNA was generated. The template switching step added UMIs that contained a 6-nucleotide sample barcode. Two nested PCRs, of 16 and 9 cycles, processed TCRalpha and TCRbeta cDNA. TCRdb re-called the 5' RACE reads and catalogs CDR3 proteins one per entry, DNA excluded. The sample table includes approximately 150,000 distinct CDR3 sequences. Sequencing input: blood. This sequence was found in a human donor with ulcerative colitis or Crohn's disease, or a healthy co-twin of an affected twin (not recorded which). V is TRBV7-2 and J is TRBJ2-1. The CDR3: CASSPDPDNEQFF.